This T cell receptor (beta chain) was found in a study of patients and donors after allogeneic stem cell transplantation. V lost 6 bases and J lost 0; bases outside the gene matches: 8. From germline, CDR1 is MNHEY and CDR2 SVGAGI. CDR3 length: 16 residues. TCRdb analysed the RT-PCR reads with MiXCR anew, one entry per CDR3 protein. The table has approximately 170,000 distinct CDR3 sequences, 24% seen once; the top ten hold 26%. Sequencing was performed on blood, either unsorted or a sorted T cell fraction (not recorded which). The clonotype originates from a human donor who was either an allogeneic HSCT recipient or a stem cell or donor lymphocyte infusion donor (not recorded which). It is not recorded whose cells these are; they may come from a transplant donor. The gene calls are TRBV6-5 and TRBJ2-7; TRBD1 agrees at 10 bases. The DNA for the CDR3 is TGTGCCAGCAGAGCCCTGGGACAGGGGAGCTCCTACGAGCAGTACTTC. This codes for CASRALGQGSSYEQYF.